A single sample gave rise to the 5 T cell receptor beta chains below, sequenced in a study of blood T cells in healthy people across ages. A second PCR, run for roughly 7 to 12 cycles, used a sample-barcoded 5' primer plus a J-beta primer mix. From the 5' RACE reads, TCRdb called clonotypes with MiXCR, one entry per CDR3 protein. This sample has roughly 1.4 million distinct CDR3 sequences, with approximately 59% found just once. Sequencing was performed on blood. The receptor set was obtained from a man aged 18-30 years in good health.

CDR3 region: CASSFLAAYDEQYF. The CDR3 nucleotides are TGTGCCAGCAGTTTTCTAGCGGCCTACGATGAGCAGTACTTC. This chain uses TRBV6-6 with TRBJ2-4, with 7 nucleotides matching TRBD2. The CDR3 has 14 residues. J was trimmed by 13 bases and V by 4 bases; bases with no gene match: 13. From germline, CDR1 is MNHNY and CDR2 SVGAGI (reference sequence).

This clonotype was counted only a few times. The chain recombines TRBV4-1 with TRBJ1-2; tentative D call: TRBD1 (5 bases). The V and J ends lost 0 bases and 2 bases respectively, with 13 bases between them. This CDR3 contains 16 residues. Germline loops: CDR1 MGHRA, CDR2 YSYEKL. CDR3 in amino acids: CASSQEGRGSNYGYTF. CDR3 nucleotides: TGCGCCAGCAGCCAAGAGGGTAGGGGATCCAACTATGGCTACACCTTC.

The genes are TRBV4-1 and TRBJ1-4; the D is unclear. Trimming stripped 0 bases from V and 4 bases from J, with 9 bases between. Germline values: CDR1 MGHRA, CDR2 YSYEKL. The CDR3 is 15 amino acids. CDR3 amino acids: CASSQDAGYNEKLFF. As DNA, the CDR3 is TGCGCCAGCAGCCAAGATGCCGGGTATAATGAAAAACTGTTTTTT.

This clonotype was found a few times. CDR3 sequence (DNA): TGCGCCAGCAGCCTGGGACAGGGGCTGTCGGCGCAGTATTTT. Protein: CASSLGQGLSAQYF. The V and J genes are TRBV5-1 and TRBJ2-3; the match to TRBD1 covers 10 bases. The CDR3 runs 14 residues. CDR1 SGHRS and CDR2 YFSETQ come from the germline V gene. Trimming took 4 bases from V and 10 from J; bases not matched to a gene: 9.

In this sample, this clonotype turned up a few times. This chain joins TRBV14 and TRBJ2-1; the D gene could be TRBD1 or TRBD2 (6 bases each). V shed 0 bases and J shed 12 bases, with 9 bases lying between them. Germline V gene lookup returns CDR1 SGHDN and CDR2 FVKESK. The length of the CDR3 is 12 residues. The CDR3 sequence is CASSQDGGGQFF. The CDR3 bases are TGTGCCAGCAGCCAAGACGGGGGCGGGCAGTTCTTC.